One T cell receptor (beta chain) is described in this entry. Some clones are missing from TCRdb's copy, which holds only in-frame ones; the method was immunoSEQ multiplex PCR. This sample has 60,000 to 95,000 clones, with 91% found just once. The data are from a study of technical replicates of blood from a handful of donors. Germline trimming cut 8 bases from V and 7 bases from J; bases unmatched to any gene: 7. The CDR3 is 14 amino acids. Germline assignment: CDR1 MNHEY and CDR2 SMNVEV (reference sequence). The clonotype was recovered from a human donor in good health. Some clones in this sample may be carry-over from other donors' samples. Sequences were obtained from T cells isolated from PBMCs. The chain uses TRBV27 and TRBJ2-1, with 11 bases that match TRBD2. The CDR3: CASASSGRWNEQFF. Here the CDR3 DNA reads TGTGCCAGCGCCTCTAGCGGGAGGTGGAATGAGCAGTTCTTC.